Shown below are 2 T cell receptor beta chains from a single sample sequenced in a study of blood T cell repertoires in COVID-19 (TCRdb year 2020). The library was produced with the immunoSEQ multiplex PCR assay. As stored in TCRdb, this immuneACCESS dataset retains in-frame rearrangements with V and J assigned. A fraction of the clones does not appear; measured against another copy, unresolved V genes explain less than half of the discrepancy, and the remainder lacks a known reason. Recorded for this sample are about 210,000 clones; 82% of them occurred a single time. Together, the top ten hold 5.2% of the sample. Sequenced: peripheral blood. The receptors stem from a woman in her seventies with COVID-19, enrolled during active disease.

The chain couples TRBV25-1 to TRBJ2-7; D is possibly TRBD1 (6 bases). Trimming shortened V by 6 bases and J by 7 bases, and 13 bases separated the two germline ends. Germline V CDR1 and CDR2: MGHDK, SYGVNS. This CDR3 has 12 amino acids. As DNA, the CDR3 is TGTGCCAGCAGCAGGGGCGCCGGGGAGCAGTACTTC. Encoded protein: CASSRGAGEQYF.

This rearrangement joins TRBV6-5 to TRBJ1-2; D perhaps matches TRBD1 (5 bases). The V end lost 4 bases, the J end lost 7 bases, and 19 bases lay between the germline ends. The CDR3 spans 15 residues. Per germline, CDR1 MNHEY and CDR2 SVGAGI. CDR3 sequence reads: CASSSHLDTQGGYTF. The DNA for the CDR3 is TGTGCCAGCAGTTCCCACTTGGACACCCAGGGTGGCTACACCTTC.